This entry lists 29 T cell receptor beta chains sequenced from one sample in a study of response to subunit inactivated influenza vaccine. From the RT-PCR reads, TCRdb called clonotypes with MiXCR, one entry per CDR3 protein. The sample includes around 580,000 distinct CDR3 sequences, 12% to 15% of them seen just once. This specimen consisted of PBMCs from blood, obtained about 12 days after vaccination. The origin of the receptors is a man aged 45-65 years who received an inactivated influenza vaccine.

This chain uses TRBV12-3 or TRBV12-4 with TRBJ2-1; D is perhaps TRBD1 (5 bases). The ends were cut back, 3 bases at V and 5 bases at J, with 14 bases in the middle. This CDR3 is built from 15 residues. The CDR3 here is CASSFQGNSHNEQFF. The CDR3 DNA reads TGTGCCAGCAGTTTCCAGGGAAACAGCCACAATGAGCAGTTCTTC.

This clonotype turned up a few times. The J gene is TRBJ2-7, the V gene TRBV12-3 or TRBV12-4; 8 bases agree with TRBD1. This CDR3 region has 13 residues. The ends lost 6 bases at V and 3 bases at J; junction bases unmatched: 4. The CDR3 coding sequence is TGTGCCAGCAGAATGACAGGGGTCTACGAGCAGTACTTC. It is translated as CASRMTGVYEQYF.

As regards this clonotype: The junction differs from germline at one of its ends, possibly a read error. V is TRBV11-3 and J is TRBJ1-3, with D tentatively TRBD1 (6 bases). Germline-derived CDR1 and CDR2 are SGHNT and YENEEA. This CDR3 is 14 amino acids long. The CDR3 region is CASSQQGSGNTVYF. The CDR3 region has the DNA TGTGCCAGCAGCCAACAGGGATCTGGAAACACCGTATATTTT. Using reference TRBV11-3 and TRBJ1-3 for the parts outside the CDR3, the full variable domain is EAGVVQSPRYKIIEKKQPVAFWCNPISGHNTLYWYLQNLGQGPELLIRYENEEAVDDSQLPKDRFSAERLKGVDSTLKIQPAELGDSAVYLCASSQQGSGNTVYFGEGSWLTVV.

The chain carries TRBV20-1 and TRBJ1-2; 7 bases agree with TRBD1. From germline, CDR1 is DFQATT and CDR2 SNEGSKA (reference sequence). The CDR3 covers 14 residues. V was pared by 5 bases and J by 1 base, with 7 bases of the junction left unmatched. The CDR3 DNA reads TGCAGTGCTTCCGGGACAGATTATAACTATGGCTACACCTTC. This sequence encodes CSASGTDYNYGYTF.

The chain joins TRBV11-2 to TRBJ2-1; 7 bases fit TRBD1. This CDR3 has 16 amino acids. Germline CDR1 reads SGHAT; CDR2 reads FQNNGV. Trimming took 5 bases from V and 8 from J; bases not matched to a gene: 15. The CDR3 here is CASSGRGQDFGHEQFF. The CDR3 nucleotides read TGTGCCAGCAGCGGACGAGGACAGGACTTCGGCCATGAGCAGTTCTTC.

This clonotype was seen a few times. V is TRBV6-2 or TRBV6-3 and J is TRBJ2-3; the match to TRBD1 covers 8 bases. CDR1 and CDR2 from the germline V gene are MNHEY and SVGEGT. V shed 7 bases, J shed 1 base, and the junction held 7 bases outside the gene matches. The CDR3 is 15 residues long. CDR3 sequence (DNA): TGTGCCAGCAAACCCCGGGGACAGGGCACAGATACGCAGTATTTT. The encoded protein is CASKPRGQGTDTQYF.

The genes are TRBV20-1 and TRBJ1-4; tentative D call: TRBD1 (5 bases). Germline V CDR1 and CDR2: DFQATT, SNEGSKA (reference sequence). The CDR3 runs to 11 residues. V was trimmed by 4 bases and J by 7 bases, leaving 7 bases between them. CDR3 loop: CSAKDSEKLFF. As DNA, the CDR3 is TGCAGTGCTAAAGACAGTGAAAAACTGTTTTTT.

This clonotype has at least ten counts. The rearrangement joins TRBV25-1 to TRBJ1-4, with D uncertain. V dropped 2 bases and J dropped 3 bases, with 16 bases sitting between them. The CDR3 runs to 17 residues. Germline assignment: CDR1 MGHDK and CDR2 SYGVNS. The CDR3 DNA follows: TGTGCCAGCAGTGAAAATCTAATGGGGAACTCTAATGAAAAACTGTTTTTT. It translates to CASSENLMGNSNEKLFF.

This chain connects TRBV15 to TRBJ2-1, with 13 positions matching TRBD2. CDR1 and CDR2 (germline): LNHNV, YYDKDF (reference sequence). V was clipped by 2 bases and J by 11 bases; unmatched bases: 9. CDR3 length: 16 residues. CDR3 amino acids: CATSRLPGTSGIQQFF. As DNA, the CDR3 is TGTGCCACCAGCAGATTACCCGGGACTAGCGGGATTCAGCAGTTCTTC.

V gene TRBV12-1 combines with J gene TRBJ2-1; the table names TRBD1, a call not compared with the DNA. TRBV12-1 is listed as a pseudogene. The CDR3 spans 14 residues. The chain's CDR3 is CASSSRQHYNEQFF. For the CDR3, the DNA is TGTGCCAGCAGTAGTAGACAGCACTACAATGAGCAGTTCTTC.

This clonotype occurred a few times. V gene TRBV7-9 combines with J gene TRBJ2-7, with D possibly being TRBD1 or TRBD2 (5 bases each). This CDR3 spans 14 amino acids. V lost 5 bases and J lost 5, with 16 bases in between. Germline V gene data show CDR1 as SEHNR and CDR2 as FQNEAQ (reference sequence). CDR3 amino acids: CASSLPGPVHEQYF. In nucleotides, the CDR3 is TGTGCCAGCAGCCTCCCGGGACCGGTTCACGAGCAGTACTTC.

The chain has TRBV24-1 and TRBJ2-5; either TRBD1 or TRBD2 may fit D (5 bases each). This CDR3 comprises 16 residues. Germline CDR1 KGHDR, CDR2 SFDVKD. The V end was cut by 9 bases, the J end by 5 bases, with 24 bases between. Here the CDR3 reads CATFTSGRSVQETQYF. CDR3 DNA: TGTGCCACCTTTACCTCGGGACGGAGCGTCCAGGAGACCCAGTACTTC.

The chain links TRBV10-3 to TRBJ2-2; 12 positions match TRBD2. Germline V gene data show CDR1 as ENHRY and CDR2 as SYGVKD. Losses at the gene ends were 4 bases for V and 7 bases for J; bases not matched to a gene: 10. The CDR3 totals 17 residues. CDR3 residues: CAISGLAGATEGGELFF. The CDR3 coding sequence is TGTGCCATCAGTGGACTAGCGGGGGCGACGGAGGGCGGGGAGCTGTTTTTT.

This clonotype was recorded many times. The chain combines TRBV29-1 with TRBJ1-1, with a tentative D call TRBD1 (6 bases). V was pared by 4 bases and J by 3 bases, with 12 bases between. The CDR3 sequence is 13 residues long. CDR1 and CDR2 (germline): SQVTM, ANQGSEA. This CDR3 reads CSVAGKGDTEAFF. CDR3 DNA sequence: TGCAGCGTTGCGGGGAAGGGGGACACTGAAGCTTTCTTT. The complete variable domain, with remaining parts taken from reference TRBV29-1 and TRBJ1-1, reads SAVISQKPSRDICQRGTSLTIQCQVDSQVTMMFWYRQQPGQSLTLIATANQGSEATYESGFVIDKFPISRPNLTFSTLTVSNMSPEDSSIYLCSVAGKGDTEAFFGQGTRLTVV.

The chain combines TRBV10-3 with TRBJ2-2, with D maybe TRBD1 (6 bases). The germline V and J ends were trimmed by 9 bases and 6 bases, with 17 bases remaining between them. CDR3 size: 14 residues. Germline V lookup: CDR1 ENHRY, CDR2 SYGVKD. The CDR3 loop is CAIGGHSNSGELFF. In nucleotides, the CDR3 is TGTGCCATAGGGGGACATTCAAACTCCGGGGAGCTGTTTTTT.

The chain is built from TRBV12-3 or TRBV12-4 and TRBJ2-5; perhaps D is TRBD1 or TRBD2 (6 bases each). This CDR3 is built from 15 residues. V was trimmed by 6 bases and J by 5 bases, leaving 19 bases between them. CDR3 bases: TGTGCCAGCAGCCCCCTGCCCGGGGGCCGTGAGACCCAGTACTTC. Translated, it gives CASSPLPGGRETQYF.

The V and J genes are TRBV12-3 or TRBV12-4 and TRBJ2-5; TRBD2 agrees at 11 bases. The CDR3 extends over 11 amino acids. The V segment lost 3 bases and the J segment 13 bases; nucleotides outside the gene matches: 1. In DNA, the CDR3 is TGTGCCAGCAGTTTGGGGACTAGCGGGTACTTC. Translation gives CASSLGTSGYF.

This chain links TRBV9 with TRBJ1-5, with TRBD1 matching 12 bases. Unmatched junction bases numbered 4, after V lost 3 bases and J lost 6 bases. The CDR3 runs 15 residues. Looked up from germline, CDR1 is SGDLS and CDR2 is YYNGEE. CDR3 sequence reads: CASSAGTGGGQPQHF. Here the CDR3 DNA reads TGTGCCAGCAGCGCCGGGACAGGGGGCGGTCAGCCCCAGCATTTT.

Only one count was recorded for this clonotype. This chain connects TRBV11-2 to TRBJ2-2; TRBD2 matches at 9 bases. With 1 base clipped from V and 7 bases from J, the junction kept 4 bases outside the gene matches. The germline V gene encodes CDR1 SGHAT and CDR2 FQNNGV. This CDR3 comprises 15 residues. CDR3 amino acids: CASSLGLAEGGELFF. The CDR3 nucleotides are TGTGCCAGCAGCTTAGGACTAGCGGAAGGCGGGGAGCTGTTTTTT. The full variable domain, in which reference TRBV11-2 and TRBJ2-2 provide the parts outside the CDR3, is EAGVAQSPRYKIIEKRQSVAFWCNPISGHATLYWYQQILGQGPKLLIQFQNNGVVDDSQLPKDRFSAERLKGVDSTLKIQPAKLEDSAVYLCASSLGLAEGGELFFGEGSRLTVL.

This clonotype was recorded a few times. CDR3 sequence: CSASAGQTYEQYF. Written as DNA, the CDR3 is TGCAGTGCTAGTGCTGGGCAGACCTACGAGCAGTACTTC. This sequence joins TRBV20-1 and TRBJ2-7; no clear D. The CDR3 is 13 residues long. Trimming removed 3 bases at V and 2 bases at J, with 11 bases between. Germline CDR1 and CDR2: DFQATT and SNEGSKA (reference sequence).

The V gene is TRBV7-9, the J gene TRBJ2-1; no clear D. The CDR3 is 14 amino acids. Germline V gene lookup returns CDR1 SEHNR and CDR2 FQNEAQ (reference sequence). V was shortened by 2 bases and J by 4 bases, with 9 bases between the two germline ends. The CDR3 loop reads CASSLRAPYNEQFF. CDR3 nucleotide sequence: TGTGCCAGCAGCTTAAGGGCCCCTTACAATGAGCAGTTCTTC.

This clonotype was detected ten times or more. One junction end disagrees with the germline gene, perhaps due to a read error. The V and J genes are TRBV12-3 or TRBV12-4 and TRBJ1-1; D is ambiguous. The CDR3 sequence is 11 residues long. The DNA for the CDR3 is TGCGCCAGCAGCTTGGGCAGGGAAGCTTTCTTT. Its protein is CASSLGREAFF.

The chain carries TRBV12-3 or TRBV12-4 and TRBJ2-2, with a weak D call TRBD1 (6 bases). The CDR3 extends over 16 amino acids. The ends were cut back, 3 bases at V and 5 bases at J, with 16 bases in the middle. The CDR3 DNA is TGTGCCAGCAGTTTTATGACAGGAAGCCTTACCGGGGAGCTGTTTTTT. This codes for CASSFMTGSLTGELFF.

The rearrangement uses TRBV7-8 and TRBJ2-7; 7 bases align to TRBD1. V lost 4 bases to trimming and J lost 2 bases; unmatched junction nucleotides: 5. Per germline, CDR1 SGHVS and CDR2 FQNEAQ. The CDR3 consists of 14 residues. As DNA, the CDR3 is TGTGCCAGCAGCTCCGACAGGGACGCCTACGAGCAGTACTTC. This gives the protein CASSSDRDAYEQYF.

This rearrangement joins TRBV10-3 to TRBJ2-3; possibly TRBD1 for D (5 bases). V lost 8 bases and J 0 bases, leaving 12 bases between the germline ends. The CDR3 has 14 residues. CDR1 and CDR2 from the germline V gene are ENHRY and SYGVKD. The CDR3, as DNA: TGTGCCATCCGTGGGGCGGCTAGCACAGATACGCAGTATTTT. It encodes CAIRGAASTDTQYF.

The V call is TRBV5-1, the J call TRBJ2-1, with 9 bases identical to TRBD1. The CDR3 spans 16 residues. Trimming took 4 bases from V and 4 from J; bases not matched to a gene: 9. The V gene's germline CDR1 is SGHRS and CDR2 YFSETQ. The chain's CDR3 is CASSRGGTGTYNEQFF. The CDR3 DNA reads TGCGCCAGCAGCCGGGGCGGGACAGGGACTTACAATGAGCAGTTCTTC.

The genes are TRBV12-3 or TRBV12-4 and TRBJ2-3, with 7 bases lining up with TRBD2. V trimming: 7 bases; J trimming: 5 bases; junction bases outside the gene matches: 12. There are 15 residues in the CDR3. The CDR3 sequence: CASNRWGGGKDTQYF. CDR3 nucleotides: TGTGCCAGCAACCGTTGGGGGGGAGGTAAAGATACGCAGTATTTT.

J is TRBJ2-3 and V is TRBV6-2 or TRBV6-3; 12 nucleotides line up with TRBD1. Germline V gene sequence: CDR1 MNHEY, CDR2 SVGEGT. This CDR3 is 15 amino acids long. V lost 2 bases, J lost 6 bases, and 3 bases stayed unmatched. CDR3 DNA sequence: TGTGCCAGCAGTTACAGAGGGACAGGGGGCGATACGCAGTATTTT. It yields the protein CASSYRGTGGDTQYF.

The chain links TRBV19 to TRBJ2-5; no definite D call. This CDR3 spans 16 amino acids. V lost 4 bases, J lost 2 bases, and 17 bases lay in between. CDR1 and CDR2 from the germline V gene are LNHDA and SQIVND (reference sequence). Here the CDR3 DNA reads TGTGCCAGTAGTACTTTGCGGCGCGGCGCACAAGAGACCCAGTACTTC. This gives the protein CASSTLRRGAQETQYF. Together with reference TRBV19 and TRBJ2-5, the CDR3 gives the full variable domain: DGGITQSPKYLFRKEGQNVTLSCEQNLNHDAMYWYRQDPGQGLRLIYYSQIVNDFQKGDIAEGYSVSREKKESFPLTVTSAQKNPTAFYLCASSTLRRGAQETQYFGPGTRLLVL.